A single sample gave rise to the 8 T cell receptor beta chains below, sequenced in a study of T cells in women clearing cervical HPV infection. Method: immunoSEQ multiplex PCR; TCRdb's copy keeps in-frame clones and lacks some. Reported are approximately 40,000 clones; the ten largest clones contain 7.6%. Sequencing was done on a sample of blood buffy coat. These receptors were obtained from a woman between 18 and 70 years old with a cervical HPV16 infection that either progressed to CIN3+ or cleared (not recorded which).

Note on this clone: Read data end 3 residues before the CDR3 end; the end is taken from the germline J gene. V is TRBV6-2 or TRBV6-3 and J is TRBJ1-1, with a tentative D call TRBD1 (5 bases). CDR3 length equals 16 residues. The V end lost 6 bases, the J end lost 0 bases, and 17 bases lay between the germline ends. Per the germline V gene, CDR1 is MNHEY and CDR2 is SVGEGT. CDR3 DNA, as far as it was read: TGTGCCAGCAGGAGTCGACAGCCAACTTTGAACACTGAA. It encodes CASRSRQPTLNTE. The whole CDR3 region reads CASRSRQPTLNTEAFF.

With respect to this clone: The CDR3 end falls 3 residues outside the read, so it is completed with the germline J gene. The chain employs TRBV5-1 and TRBJ2-1; 10 bases map to TRBD1. CDR3 length: 15 residues. The ends lost 3 bases at V and 7 bases at J; junction bases unmatched: 7. In germline, CDR1 is SGHRS, CDR2 YFSETQ. The CDR3 sequence: CASSSTGTGANEQFF. The DNA read from the CDR3 is TGCGCCAGCAGCTCCACCGGGACAGGGGCTAATGAG.

A word on this clone: Coverage ceases 3 residues before the CDR3 finishes, and the germline J gene fills in the end. V usage is TRBV14 and J usage is TRBJ1-5; D unresolved. The CDR3 is 13 residues long. Trimming removed 0 bases from V and 7 bases from J, with 7 bases in between. The germline gives CDR1 SGHDN, CDR2 FVKESK. The part of the CDR3 DNA that was read is TGTGCCAGCAGCCAAGATCTTAGACAGCCC. This gives the protein CASSQDLRQP. The entire CDR3 protein reads CASSQDLRQPQHF.

Comments on this clone: The CDR3 end lies 3 residues beyond the end of the read and is filled in from the germline J gene. The chain combines TRBV7-9 with TRBJ2-4, with 7 nucleotides matching TRBD1. V gave up 5 bases and J gave up 8 bases; unmatched junction bases: 12. This CDR3 comprises 15 residues. Germline CDR1 and CDR2: SEHNR and FQNEAQ (reference sequence). CDR3 residues: CASSRPDRNLDIQYF. The part of the CDR3 DNA that was read is TGTGCCAGCAGCCGACCGGACAGGAACTTGGACATT.

Concerning this clone itself: The CDR3 is cut off 3 residues early in the read; its end comes from the germline J gene. V gene TRBV6-2 or TRBV6-3 combines with J gene TRBJ1-1; D may be TRBD1 (6 bases). Between the trimmed V and J ends, which lost 5 bases and 0 bases, there was a span of 13 bases. The CDR3 runs to 15 residues. The germline V gene encodes CDR1 MNHEY and CDR2 SVGEGT. CDR3 DNA (partial): TGTGCCAGCAGTCGCCCCGACAGGCTGAACACTGAA. Amino acid sequence: CASSRPDRLNTE. The whole CDR3 is CASSRPDRLNTEAFF.

To note about this clone: The read is 3 residues too short to cover the CDR3 end, so that end is filled in from the germline J gene. The rearrangement links TRBV7-8 to TRBJ2-1; 9 bases are a match to TRBD1. CDR3 length equals 13 residues. The germline CDR1 and CDR2 sequences are SGHVS and FQNEAQ. With 5 bases clipped from V and 7 bases from J, the junction kept 3 bases outside the gene matches. The part of the CDR3 DNA that was read is TGTGCCAGCAGCCTCGGGACAGGGAATGAG. It codes for CASSLGTGNE. Given in full, the CDR3 is CASSLGTGNEQFF.

To note about this clone: The DNA ends 3 residues before the CDR3 does, and the rest of the CDR3 is filled in from the germline J gene. This chain connects TRBV4-1 to TRBJ2-5; tentatively, D is TRBD2 (6 bases). Per the germline V gene, CDR1 is MGHRA and CDR2 is YSYEKL. The V and J ends lost 0 bases and 5 bases respectively, with 10 bases between them. The CDR3 runs 14 residues. This chain's CDR3 is CASSQDHGGETQYF. The covered CDR3 bases are TGCGCCAGCAGCCAAGACCACGGGGGTGAGACC.

CDR3 sequence reads: CASAGTATNEKLFF. The sequenced CDR3 bases are TGTGCCAGCGCCGGGACAGCAACTAATGAAAAA. The chain joins TRBV18 to TRBJ1-4; 7 positions match TRBD1. With the read ending 3 residues before the CDR3 end, the germline J gene is used to fill in that end. The CDR3 length is 14 residues. J was trimmed by 0 bases and V by 8 bases; bases with no gene match: 3. CDR1 and CDR2 from the germline V gene are KGHSH and LQKENI.